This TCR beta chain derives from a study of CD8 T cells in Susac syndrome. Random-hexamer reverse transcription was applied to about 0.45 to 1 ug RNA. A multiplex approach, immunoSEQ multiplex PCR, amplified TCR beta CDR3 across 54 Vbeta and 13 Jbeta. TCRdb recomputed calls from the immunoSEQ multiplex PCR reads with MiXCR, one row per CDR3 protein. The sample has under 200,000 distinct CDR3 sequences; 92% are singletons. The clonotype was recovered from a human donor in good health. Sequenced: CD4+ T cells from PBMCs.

CDR3 nucleotides: TGTGCCAGCAGCTTTGACAGGCTGCCGGCAGATACGCAGTATTTT. It translates to CASSFDRLPADTQYF. This chain joins TRBV11-2 and TRBJ2-3; maybe TRBD1 (6 bases). The V gene lost 3 bases and the J gene lost 4 bases, with 14 bases spanning the gap. The CDR3 contains 15 residues. Germline V gene data show CDR1 as SGHAT and CDR2 as FQNNGV. The whole variable domain, remainder taken from reference TRBV11-2 and TRBJ2-3, is EAGVAQSPRYKIIEKRQSVAFWCNPISGHATLYWYQQILGQGPKLLIQFQNNGVVDDSQLPKDRFSAERLKGVDSTLKIQPAKLEDSAVYLCASSFDRLPADTQYFGPGTRLTVL.